The 21 T cell receptor beta chains in this list originate from one sample, sequenced in a study of post-analysis software for immune sequencing data. Study findings and constraints: Four or five TRBV segments were more frequent in patients than controls; TRBV5-6, TRBV5-1 and TRBV20-1 belonged to this group.

No antigen has been assigned to these receptors. Presence of unique molecular identifiers characterized the TCR beta cDNA libraries. TCRdb re-called the PCR reads with MiXCR, one entry per CDR3 protein. The sample carries roughly 700,000 distinct CDR3 sequences, approximately 30% recorded once. Sequenced: blood. The receptor set was obtained from a girl under 18 with multiple sclerosis.

The rearrangement uses TRBV5-1 and TRBJ2-1; D not certain. CDR3 length: 13 amino acids. The germline V and J ends were trimmed by 1 base and 7 bases, with 9 bases remaining between them. Germline CDR1 is SGHRS and CDR2 is YFSETQ. The CDR3 spells CASSLWSSNEQFF. The CDR3 bases are TGCGCCAGCAGCTTGTGGAGTTCAAATGAGCAGTTCTTC.

The chain combines TRBV4-3 with TRBJ2-3; 8 bases agree with TRBD2. Germline CDR1 is LGHNA and CDR2 is YSLEER. After removal of 5 bases from V and 4 bases from J, the junction contained 14 bases not matched to a gene. This CDR3 spans 17 amino acids. In nucleotides, the CDR3 is TGCGCCAGCAGCTACCTCGTACCAAGCGGGAGATCAGATACGCAGTATTTT. This encodes CASSYLVPSGRSDTQYF.

This rearrangement joins TRBV6-1 to TRBJ2-7; 9 bases align to TRBD2. Germline V CDR1 and CDR2: MNHNS, SASEGT. The CDR3 is made up of 15 amino acids. Unmatched junction bases numbered 6, after V lost 3 bases and J lost 3 bases. The CDR3 is CASSERLAGLYEQYF. CDR3 in DNA: TGTGCCAGCAGTGAGAGGCTAGCGGGACTCTACGAGCAGTACTTC.

This chain connects TRBV20-1 to TRBJ2-3, with D possibly called TRBD1 or TRBD2 (6 bases each). This CDR3 has 18 amino acids. Germline values: CDR1 DFQATT, CDR2 SNEGSKA (reference sequence). V lost 5 bases to trimming and J lost 4 bases, with 28 bases between them. The CDR3 here is CSASTDRVVAGRSDTQYF. The DNA for the CDR3 is TGCAGTGCTTCCACGGACAGAGTCGTGGCGGGACGGTCAGATACGCAGTATTTT.

This clonotype was observed many times. This chain uses TRBV15 with TRBJ2-5, with D unclear. Trimming removed 0 bases from V and 1 base from J, with 9 bases in between. Germline V gives CDR1 LNHNV, CDR2 YYDKDF (reference sequence). The CDR3 runs 15 residues. The CDR3 DNA follows: TGTGCCACCAGCAGAGATCGCTCTGTCCAAGAGACCCAGTACTTC. This encodes CATSRDRSVQETQYF. Together with reference TRBV15 and TRBJ2-5, the CDR3 gives the full variable domain: DAMVIQNPRYQVTQFGKPVTLSCSQTLNHNVMYWYQQKSSQAPKLLFHYYDKDFNNEADTPDNFQSRRPNTSFCFLDIRSPGLGDTAMYLCATSRDRSVQETQYFGPGTRLLVL.

This clonotype came up a few times. J is TRBJ2-7 and V is TRBV10-3; tentatively, D is TRBD1 (6 bases). V lost 4 bases and J lost 1, with 8 bases in between. The CDR3 is 13 amino acids. Germline CDR1 and CDR2: ENHRY and SYGVKD. CDR3 loop: CAISAGQSYEQYF. CDR3 nucleotides: TGTGCCATCAGTGCTGGACAGTCCTACGAGCAGTACTTC.

This clonotype occurred a few times. The chain has TRBV25-1 and TRBJ2-5; the match to TRBD2 covers 8 bases. This CDR3 has 14 amino acids. Germline-derived CDR1 and CDR2 are MGHDK and SYGVNS. V dropped 4 bases and J dropped 1; count of bases not matched to a gene: 2. CDR3 region: CASSGLAIQETQYF. Here the CDR3 DNA reads TGTGCCAGCAGTGGACTAGCGATCCAAGAGACCCAGTACTTC.

This clonotype was recorded many times. V usage is TRBV7-9 and J usage is TRBJ2-5; maybe TRBD2 (6 bases). V lost 0 bases and J lost 4, with 9 bases in between. Germline V CDR1 and CDR2: SEHNR, FQNEAQ (reference sequence). This CDR3 has 14 amino acids. The CDR3 region has the DNA TGTGCCAGCAGCTTAGCGGTCGGGAGAGAGACCCAGTACTTC. It codes for CASSLAVGRETQYF.

The V call is TRBV7-6, the J call TRBJ2-3; the match to TRBD2 covers 10 bases. From germline, CDR1 is SGHVS and CDR2 FNYEAQ. The J segment lost 6 bases and the V segment lost 5 bases, leaving 5 bases of the junction unmatched. CDR3 length: 14 residues. For the CDR3, the DNA is TGTGCCAGCAGCCCGCCTAGCGGGAGTGATACGCAGTATTTT. This sequence encodes CASSPPSGSDTQYF.

This sequence joins TRBV6-4 and TRBJ1-2; no clear D gene. Trimming left V 2 bases short and J 6 bases short, with 10 bases between. CDR3 length equals 13 residues. Germline CDR1 is MRHNA and CDR2 is SNTAGT. CDR3 DNA: TGTGCCAGCAGTGACGGCCCGGGCCATGGCTACACCTTC. It is translated as CASSDGPGHGYTF.

This chain joins TRBV6-4 and TRBJ1-2; D is perhaps TRBD1 (6 bases). The ends were cut back, 5 bases at V and 10 bases at J, with 23 bases in the middle. This CDR3 spans 15 amino acids. CDR1 and CDR2 from the germline V gene are MRHNA and SNTAGT. CDR3 protein: CASSPGADRGGIYTF. The CDR3 nucleotides are TGTGCCAGCAGTCCCGGGGCCGACCGAGGGGGTATCTACACCTTC.

This clonotype was seen only a few times. The chain links TRBV12-3 or TRBV12-4 to TRBJ2-3; 8 nucleotides align to TRBD1. The CDR3 sequence is 15 residues long. V trimming: 6 bases; J trimming: 2 bases; junction bases outside the gene matches: 7. In DNA form, the CDR3 reads TGTGCCAGCAGCCAAGGACAGGGAAACACAGATACGCAGTATTTT. Its translation: CASSQGQGNTDTQYF.

Concerning this clonotype: At one boundary the junction diverges from the germline segment, which might be a read error. This chain joins TRBV7-2 and TRBJ2-7; the D gene is possibly TRBD2 (5 bases). The CDR3 has 18 amino acids. CDR1 is SGHTA and CDR2 is FQGNSA in the germline V gene. The CDR3 sequence: CACSLFGVGADVSYEQYF. The CDR3 bases are TGTGCCTGCAGCTTGTTCGGTGTTGGAGCGGACGTGAGCTACGAGCAGTACTTC.

This clonotype appeared once. The chain employs TRBV5-1 and TRBJ1-1; D is unresolved. The CDR3 is made up of 16 amino acids. Per germline, CDR1 SGHRS and CDR2 YFSETQ. The V end lost 3 bases, the J end lost 0 bases, and 15 bases lay between the germline ends. This CDR3 is CASSSIGGQLNTEAFF. DNA of the CDR3: TGCGCCAGCAGCTCGATTGGTGGGCAGCTGAACACTGAAGCTTTCTTT.

The table lists this clonotype with a count of one. This rearrangement joins TRBV5-8 to TRBJ2-3; D tentatively reads TRBD1 or TRBD2 (5 bases each). The V end was cut by 3 bases, the J end by 1 base, with 27 bases between. Germline lookup yields CDR1 SGHTS and CDR2 YDEGEE. This CDR3 is built from 20 residues. CDR3 protein: CASSSLFGAKRVLRTDTQYF. Here the CDR3 DNA reads TGTGCCAGCAGCTCACTCTTTGGGGCTAAGAGGGTTCTGCGCACAGATACGCAGTATTTT.

A few counts support this clonotype. J is TRBJ2-7 and V is TRBV29-1; perhaps TRBD1 as D (5 bases). The CDR3 is made up of 13 amino acids. Germline CDR1 and CDR2: SQVTM and ANQGSEA. With 6 bases removed from V and 0 bases from J, the gap between germline ends came to 12 bases. CDR3 DNA sequence: TGCAGCGTCTATGACAGCTACTCCTACGAGCAGTACTTC. This codes for CSVYDSYSYEQYF.

The sample holds a few counts of this clonotype. V gene TRBV7-9 combines with J gene TRBJ2-5, with D perhaps being TRBD1 or TRBD2 (5 bases each). The ends were cut back, 2 bases at V and 4 bases at J, with 17 bases in the middle. Germline CDR1 reads SEHNR; CDR2 reads FQNEAQ (reference sequence). The CDR3 is made up of 16 amino acids. The CDR3 loop reads CASSLSGSRVGETQYF. The CDR3 region has the DNA TGTGCCAGCAGCTTATCAGGGTCGCGGGTAGGAGAGACCCAGTACTTC. Full variable domain (missing parts from reference TRBV7-9 and TRBJ2-5): DTGVSQNPRHKITKRGQNVTFRCDPISEHNRLYWYRQTLGQGPEFLTYFQNEAQLEKSRLLSDRFSAERPKGSFSTLEIQRTEQGDSAMYLCASSLSGSRVGETQYFGPGTRLLVL.

The CDR3 DNA reads as TGCAGTGCTAACGATCCTAGCGGGAGGTCTGGGGCCAACGTCCTGACTTTC. Translating it yields CSANDPSGRSGANVLTF. The V gene is TRBV20-1, the J gene TRBJ2-6, with 11 bases aligning to TRBD2. The germline CDR1 and CDR2 sequences are DFQATT and SNEGSKA (reference sequence). CDR3 size: 17 residues. The V gene end was trimmed by 4 bases and the J gene end by 1 base; junction bases not matched to a gene: 6.

This clonotype was counted a few times. The rearrangement uses TRBV29-1 and TRBJ1-1; D uncertain. Germline V gives CDR1 SQVTM, CDR2 ANQGSEA. CDR3 size: 12 residues. V shed 8 bases and J shed 4 bases, with 14 bases lying between them. The DNA of the CDR3 is TGCAGCTTCCGGGATTTGAGCACTGAAGCTTTCTTT. This codes for CSFRDLSTEAFF.

The rearrangement uses TRBV6-6 and TRBJ2-7; D is undetermined. The CDR3 contains 14 residues. V lost 0 bases, J lost 1 base, and 7 bases lay in between. Germline CDR1 is MNHNY and CDR2 is SVGAGI (reference sequence). The CDR3 here is CASSYSQASYEQYF. As DNA, the CDR3 is TGTGCCAGCAGTTACTCTCAGGCTTCCTACGAGCAGTACTTC.

The chain links TRBV18 to TRBJ1-2; TRBD1 aligns across 12 bases. Losses at the gene ends were 2 bases for V and 6 bases for J; bases not matched to a gene: 7. CDR1 and CDR2 (germline): KGHSH, LQKENI. This CDR3 has 16 amino acids. The DNA for the CDR3 is TGTGCCAGCTCACCAGGAAGGGGACAGGGGGCCGATGGCTACACCTTC. This translates into CASSPGRGQGADGYTF.